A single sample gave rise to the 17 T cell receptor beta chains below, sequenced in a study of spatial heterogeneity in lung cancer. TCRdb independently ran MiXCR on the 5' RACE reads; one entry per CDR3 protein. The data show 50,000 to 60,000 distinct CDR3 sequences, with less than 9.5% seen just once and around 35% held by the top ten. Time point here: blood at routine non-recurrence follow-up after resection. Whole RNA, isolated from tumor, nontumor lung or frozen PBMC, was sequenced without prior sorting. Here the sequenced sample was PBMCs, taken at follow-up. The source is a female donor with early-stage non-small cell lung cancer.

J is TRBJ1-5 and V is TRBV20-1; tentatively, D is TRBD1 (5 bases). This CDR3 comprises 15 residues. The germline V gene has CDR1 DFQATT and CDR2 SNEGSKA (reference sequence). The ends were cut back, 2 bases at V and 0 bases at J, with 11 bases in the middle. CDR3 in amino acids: CSARSSGHSNQPQHF. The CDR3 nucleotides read TGCAGTGCTAGATCCTCGGGGCATAGCAATCAGCCCCAGCATTTT.

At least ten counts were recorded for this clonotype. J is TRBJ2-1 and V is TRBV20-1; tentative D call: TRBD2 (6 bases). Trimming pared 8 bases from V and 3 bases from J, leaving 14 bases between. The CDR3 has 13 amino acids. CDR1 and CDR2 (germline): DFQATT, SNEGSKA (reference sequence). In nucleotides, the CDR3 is TGCAGTCCATTGAGTAGCGGCTACAATGAGCAGTTCTTC. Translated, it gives CSPLSSGYNEQFF.

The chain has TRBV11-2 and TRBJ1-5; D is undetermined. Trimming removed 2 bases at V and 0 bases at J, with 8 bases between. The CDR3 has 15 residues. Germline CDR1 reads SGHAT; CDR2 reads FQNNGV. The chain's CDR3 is CASSLSGHSNQPQHF. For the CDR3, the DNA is TGTGCCAGCAGCTTATCGGGCCATAGCAATCAGCCCCAGCATTTT.

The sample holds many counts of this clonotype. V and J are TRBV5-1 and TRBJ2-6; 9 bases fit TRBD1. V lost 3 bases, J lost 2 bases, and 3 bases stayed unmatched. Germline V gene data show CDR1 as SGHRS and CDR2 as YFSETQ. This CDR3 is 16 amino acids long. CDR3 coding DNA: TGCGCCAGCAGCTCTACAGGGGGCGCTGGGGCCAACGTCCTGACTTTC. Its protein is CASSSTGGAGANVLTF.

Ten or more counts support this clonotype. The CDR3 DNA follows: TGTGCCAGCAGCTTAGTGGGGGTAAGGGATTCACCCCTCCACTTT. This codes for CASSLVGVRDSPLHF. The rearrangement joins TRBV7-9 to TRBJ1-6, with D possibly matching TRBD1 (5 bases). Trimming pared 1 base from V and 8 bases from J, leaving 12 bases between. The CDR3 is made up of 15 amino acids. Germline values: CDR1 SEHNR, CDR2 FQNEAQ (reference sequence). The full variable domain, completed using reference TRBV7-9 and TRBJ1-6, is DTGVSQNPRHKITKRGQNVTFRCDPISEHNRLYWYRQTLGQGPEFLTYFQNEAQLEKSRLLSDRFSAERPKGSFSTLEIQRTEQGDSAMYLCASSLVGVRDSPLHFGNGTRLTVT.

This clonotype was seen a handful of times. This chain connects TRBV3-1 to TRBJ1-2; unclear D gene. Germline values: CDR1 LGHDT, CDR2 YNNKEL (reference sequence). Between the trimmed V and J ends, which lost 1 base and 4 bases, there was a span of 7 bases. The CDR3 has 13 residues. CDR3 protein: CASSQGRLYGYTF. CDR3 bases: TGTGCCAGCAGCCAAGGCCGACTCTATGGCTACACCTTC. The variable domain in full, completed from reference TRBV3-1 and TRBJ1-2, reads DTAVSQTPKYLVTQMGNDKSIKCEQNLGHDTMYWYKQDSKKFLKIMFSYNNKELIINETVPNRFSPKSPDKAHLNLHINSLELGDSAVYFCASSQGRLYGYTFGSGTRLTVV.

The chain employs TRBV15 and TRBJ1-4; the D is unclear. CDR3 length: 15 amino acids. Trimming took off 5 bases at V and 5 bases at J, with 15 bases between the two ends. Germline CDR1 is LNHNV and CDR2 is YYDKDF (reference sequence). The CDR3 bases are TGTGCCACCAGCGCGCGGCAGCCGGTGAATGAAAAACTGTTTTTT. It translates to CATSARQPVNEKLFF.

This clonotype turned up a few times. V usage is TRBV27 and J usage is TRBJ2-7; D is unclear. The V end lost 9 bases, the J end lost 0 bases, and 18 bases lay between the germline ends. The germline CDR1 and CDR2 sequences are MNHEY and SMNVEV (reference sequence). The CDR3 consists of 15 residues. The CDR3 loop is CASRVRSESSYEQYF. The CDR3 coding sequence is TGTGCCAGTCGGGTACGGTCCGAGAGCTCCTACGAGCAGTACTTC.

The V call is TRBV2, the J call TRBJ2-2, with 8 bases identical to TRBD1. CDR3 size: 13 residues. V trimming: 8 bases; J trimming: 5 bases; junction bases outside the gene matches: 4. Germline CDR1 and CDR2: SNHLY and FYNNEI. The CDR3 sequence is CASWRQGTGELFF. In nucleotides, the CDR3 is TGTGCCAGCTGGAGACAGGGGACCGGGGAGCTGTTTTTT.

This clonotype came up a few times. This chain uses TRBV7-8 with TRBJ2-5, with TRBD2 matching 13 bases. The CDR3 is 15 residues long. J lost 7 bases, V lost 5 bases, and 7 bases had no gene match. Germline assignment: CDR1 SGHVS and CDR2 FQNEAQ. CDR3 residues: CASSMGLAGTATQYF. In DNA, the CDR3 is TGTGCCAGCAGCATGGGACTAGCGGGGACGGCGACCCAGTACTTC.

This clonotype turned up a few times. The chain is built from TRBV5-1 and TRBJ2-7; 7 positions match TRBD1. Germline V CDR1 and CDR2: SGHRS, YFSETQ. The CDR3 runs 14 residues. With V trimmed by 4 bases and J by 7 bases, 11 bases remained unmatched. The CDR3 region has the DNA TGCGCCAGCAGCGTGCTACAGGGGAATGAGGAGCAGTACTTC. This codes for CASSVLQGNEEQYF.

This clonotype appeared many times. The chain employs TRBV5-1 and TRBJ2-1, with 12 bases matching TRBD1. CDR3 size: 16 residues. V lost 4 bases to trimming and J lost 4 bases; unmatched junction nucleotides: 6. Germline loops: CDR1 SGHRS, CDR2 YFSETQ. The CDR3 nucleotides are TGCGCCAGCAGCCCCGGGACAGGGGGCCAATACAATGAGCAGTTCTTC. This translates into CASSPGTGGQYNEQFF.

The CDR3 loop reads CASSPPVGQGLAKNIQYF. The CDR3, as DNA: TGTGCCAGCTCACCACCGGTTGGACAGGGTTTGGCCAAAAACATTCAGTACTTC. The chain joins TRBV18 to TRBJ2-4; 8 nucleotides agree with TRBD1. The CDR3 spans 18 residues. Germline CDR1 and CDR2: KGHSH and LQKENI. The ends lost 0 bases at V and 1 base at J; junction bases unmatched: 8.

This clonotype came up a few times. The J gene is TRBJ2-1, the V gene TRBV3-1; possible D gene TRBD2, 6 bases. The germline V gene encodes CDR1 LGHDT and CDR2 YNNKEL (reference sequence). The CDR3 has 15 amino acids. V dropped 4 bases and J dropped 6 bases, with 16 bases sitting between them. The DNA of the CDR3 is TGTGCCAGCAGCCTCGGGGGTTTCCGAATCAATGAGCAGTTCTTC. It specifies CASSLGGFRINEQFF.

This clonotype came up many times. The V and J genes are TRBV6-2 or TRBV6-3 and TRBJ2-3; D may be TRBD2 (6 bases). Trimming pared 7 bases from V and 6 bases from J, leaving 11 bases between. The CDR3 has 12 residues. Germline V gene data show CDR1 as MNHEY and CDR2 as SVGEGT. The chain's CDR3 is CASTGTVDTQYF. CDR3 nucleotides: TGTGCCAGCACCGGGACTGTCGATACGCAGTATTTT.

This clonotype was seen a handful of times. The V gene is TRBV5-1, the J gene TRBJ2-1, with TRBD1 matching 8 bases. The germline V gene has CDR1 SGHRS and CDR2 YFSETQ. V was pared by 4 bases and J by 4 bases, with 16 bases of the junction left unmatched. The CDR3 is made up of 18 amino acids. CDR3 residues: CASSGVFPDRGSYNEQFF. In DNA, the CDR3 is TGCGCCAGCAGCGGCGTTTTTCCCGACAGGGGATCATACAATGAGCAGTTCTTC.

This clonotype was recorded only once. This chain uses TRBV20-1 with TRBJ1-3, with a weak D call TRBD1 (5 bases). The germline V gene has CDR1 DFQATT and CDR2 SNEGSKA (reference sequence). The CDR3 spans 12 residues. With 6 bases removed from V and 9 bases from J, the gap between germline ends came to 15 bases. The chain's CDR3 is CSASGPGGTIYF. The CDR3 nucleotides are TGCAGTGCCTCGGGGCCTGGAGGCACCATATATTTT.